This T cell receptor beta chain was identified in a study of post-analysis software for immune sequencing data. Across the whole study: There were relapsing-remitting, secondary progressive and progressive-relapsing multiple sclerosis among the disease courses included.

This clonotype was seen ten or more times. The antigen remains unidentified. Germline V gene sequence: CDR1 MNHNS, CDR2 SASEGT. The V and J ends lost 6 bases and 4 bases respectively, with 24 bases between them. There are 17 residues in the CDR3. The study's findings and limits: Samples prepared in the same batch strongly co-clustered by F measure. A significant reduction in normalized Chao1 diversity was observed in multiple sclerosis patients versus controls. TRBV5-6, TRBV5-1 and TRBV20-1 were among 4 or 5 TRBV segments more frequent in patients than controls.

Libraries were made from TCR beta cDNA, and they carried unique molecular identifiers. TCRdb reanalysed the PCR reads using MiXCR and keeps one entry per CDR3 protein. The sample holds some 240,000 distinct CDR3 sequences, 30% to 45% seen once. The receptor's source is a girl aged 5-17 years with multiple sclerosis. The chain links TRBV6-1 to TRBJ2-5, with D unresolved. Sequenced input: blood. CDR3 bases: TGTGCCAGCAGCCCCTGGCAAGGGCACGGGTTGGGAGAGACCCAGTACTTC. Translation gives CASSPWQGHGLGETQYF.